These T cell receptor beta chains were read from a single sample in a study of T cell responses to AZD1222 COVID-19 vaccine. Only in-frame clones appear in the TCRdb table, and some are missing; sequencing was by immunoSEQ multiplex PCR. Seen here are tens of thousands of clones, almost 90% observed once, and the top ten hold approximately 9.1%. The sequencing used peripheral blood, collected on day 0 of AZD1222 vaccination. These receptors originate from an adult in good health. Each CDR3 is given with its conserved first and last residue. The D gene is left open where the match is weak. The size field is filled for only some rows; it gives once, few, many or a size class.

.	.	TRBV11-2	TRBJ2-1	TGTGCCAGCAGCTTAGTTTTAACAGCCTTAGTTTATGAGCAGTTCTTC	CASSLVLTALVYEQFF
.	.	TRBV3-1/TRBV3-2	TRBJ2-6	TGTGCCAGCAGCCTGGCGTCTGGGGCCAACGTCCTGACTTTC	CASSLASGANVLTF
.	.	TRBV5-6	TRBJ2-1	TGTGCCAGCAGCTTGGAGGCCAGGGCTTACAATGAGCAGTTCTTC	CASSLEARAYNEQFF
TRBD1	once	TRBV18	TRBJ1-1	TGTGCCAGCTCACCCCAGGGACAGGAGAACACTGAAGCTTTCTTT	CASSPQGQENTEAFF
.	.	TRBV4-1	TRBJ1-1	TGCGCCAGCAGCCGTCAGCGGGACATGAACACTGAAGCTTTCTTT	CASSRQRDMNTEAFF
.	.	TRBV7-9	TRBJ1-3	TGTGCCAGCAGCTTAGGCGGGACATACTCTGGAAACACCATATATTTT	CASSLGGTYSGNTIYF
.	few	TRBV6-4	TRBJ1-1	TGTGCCACCTCCCCGGAGGCGGGGATCACTGAAGCTTTCTTT	CATSPEAGITEAFF
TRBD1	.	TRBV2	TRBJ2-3	TGTGCCAGCAGTGGACAGGGGTCAGATACGCAGTATTTT	CASSGQGSDTQYF
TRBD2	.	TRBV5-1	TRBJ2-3	TGCGCCAGCAGCTTGAACGGGGGGGCGGCAGATACGCAGTATTTT	CASSLNGGAADTQYF
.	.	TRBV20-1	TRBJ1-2	TGCAGTGCTAGTAGGGGTTCGGAGGGCTACACCTTC	CSASRGSEGYTF
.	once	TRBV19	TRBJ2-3	TGTGCCAGTAGGGACGCGGGGCTCACAGATACGCAGTATTTT	CASRDAGLTDTQYF
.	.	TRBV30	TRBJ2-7	TGTGCCTCGACTGCCGGGAGCTACGAGCAGTACTTC	CASTAGSYEQYF
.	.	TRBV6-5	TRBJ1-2	TGTGCCAGCAGTTTCCCCCTTTCCGGGGGCGGACTAAGCTACACCTTC	CASSFPLSGGGLSYTF
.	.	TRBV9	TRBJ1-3	TGTGCCAGCAGCGTAGCTTGGCAAACCTCTGGAAACACCATATATTTT	CASSVAWQTSGNTIYF
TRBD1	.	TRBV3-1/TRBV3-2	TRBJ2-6	TGTGCCAGCAGCCAAGGTACAGGGGGCTCTGGGGCCAACGTCCTGACTTTC	CASSQGTGGSGANVLTF
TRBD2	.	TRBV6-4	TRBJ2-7	TGTGCCAGCAGTCGGTTAGCGGGCCCCTCCTACGAGCAGTACTTC	CASSRLAGPSYEQYF
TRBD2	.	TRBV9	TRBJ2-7	TGTGCCAGCAGCCCCCGACTAGCGGGGGACTACGAGCAGTACTTC	CASSPRLAGDYEQYF
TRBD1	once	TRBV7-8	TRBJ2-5	TGTGCCAGCAGACGACAGGGGGAGACCCAGTACTTC	CASRRQGETQYF
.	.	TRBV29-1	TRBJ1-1	TGCAGCGTTGCCAGCACGAACACTGAAGCTTTCTTT	CSVASTNTEAFF
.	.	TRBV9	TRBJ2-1	TGTGCCAGCAGCGTTTATTCGGGGTACAATGAGCAGTTCTTC	CASSVYSGYNEQFF
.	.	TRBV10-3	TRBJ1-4	TGTGCCATCAGCGAACGGGTTGCGACGCAAAAACTGTTTTTT	CAISERVATQKLFF
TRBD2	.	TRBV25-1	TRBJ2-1	TGTGCCAGCAGTGAATCGAGGGGAACTAGCGGGACTTACAATGAGCAGTTCTTC	CASSESRGTSGTYNEQFF
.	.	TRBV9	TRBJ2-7	TGTGCCAGCGGCCGAGGGGAATTCCCCTACGAGCAGTACTTC	CASGRGEFPYEQYF
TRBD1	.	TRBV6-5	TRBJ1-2	TGTGCCAGCAGTCCCAGCGGACAGGGGAGCTACACCTTC	CASSPSGQGSYTF
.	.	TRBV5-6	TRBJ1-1	TGTGCCAGCAGGAAAGGGGGGTTGTTTAACACTGAAGCTTTCTTT	CASRKGGLFNTEAFF
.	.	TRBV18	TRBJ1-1	TGTGCCAGCTCACCCAGTGGCAGGGAGAACACTGAAGCTTTCTTT	CASSPSGRENTEAFF
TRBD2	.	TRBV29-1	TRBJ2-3	TGCAGCGCTGACTTGGGGGCTGGGACTAGCAGCACAGATACGCAGTATTTT	CSADLGAGTSSTDTQYF
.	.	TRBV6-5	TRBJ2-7	TGTGCCAGCAGAACTGATTACGAGCAGTACTTC	CASRTDYEQYF
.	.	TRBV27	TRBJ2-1	TGTGCCAGCTCCCTGGCCCCTCCCTCCTACAATGAGCAGTTCTTC	CASSLAPPSYNEQFF